The 24 T cell receptor beta chains below all came from one sample that was sequenced in a study of blood T cell repertoires in COVID-19. Libraries were prepared by immunoSEQ multiplex PCR; TCRdb keeps only in-frame clonotypes and omits some of them. The data contain hundreds of thousands of clones, 87% of them singletons. Specimen: peripheral blood. These receptors came from a woman in her thirties or forties who had recovered from COVID-19.

The chain couples TRBV5-1 to TRBJ2-1, with TRBD2 matching over 14 bases. The CDR3 spans 17 residues. V dropped 4 bases and J dropped 4; count of bases not matched to a gene: 7. Germline V lookup: CDR1 SGHRS, CDR2 YFSETQ. This CDR3 is CASSTGLAGDLYNEQFF. The CDR3 nucleotides are TGCGCCAGCAGCACGGGACTAGCGGGGGACCTTTACAATGAGCAGTTCTTC. Filled out from reference TRBV5-1 and TRBJ2-1, the complete variable domain reads KAGVTQTPRYLIKTRGQQVTLSCSPISGHRSVSWYQQTPGQGLQFLFEYFSETQRNKGNFPGRFSGRQFSNSRSEMNVSTLELGDSALYLCASSTGLAGDLYNEQFFGPGTRLTVL.

This clone occurred a few times. The chain is built from TRBV7-2 and TRBJ1-5; TRBD1 aligns across 8 bases. The CDR3 is 15 residues long. Germline CDR1 and CDR2: SGHTA and FQGNSA. V trimming: 4 bases; J trimming: 7 bases; junction bases outside the gene matches: 9. This chain's CDR3 is CASSYSTGTGQPQHF. The CDR3 nucleotides read TGTGCCAGCAGCTACTCGACAGGGACAGGCCAGCCCCAGCATTTT.

The CDR3 sequence: CASSPIGRGSGNTIYF. The CDR3 DNA follows: TGTGCCAGCTCACCTATTGGACGGGGCTCTGGAAACACCATATATTTT. The chain has TRBV18 and TRBJ1-3; D gene ambiguous. CDR3 length: 16 residues. Germline assignment: CDR1 KGHSH and CDR2 LQKENI. The V end was cut by 3 bases, the J end by 0 bases, with 12 bases between.

This chain joins TRBV5-1 and TRBJ2-3; TRBD2 agrees at 9 bases. This CDR3 spans 15 amino acids. V dropped 3 bases and J dropped 1; count of bases not matched to a gene: 3. Germline V gene sequence: CDR1 SGHRS, CDR2 YFSETQ. The CDR3 is CASSWGGGGTDTQYF. Written as DNA, the CDR3 is TGCGCCAGCAGCTGGGGCGGGGGGGGCACAGATACGCAGTATTTT.

The rearrangement joins TRBV10-3 to TRBJ1-2, with D tentatively TRBD1 (5 bases). Per the germline V gene, CDR1 is ENHRY and CDR2 is SYGVKD. This CDR3 region has 14 residues. Between the trimmed V and J ends, which lost 6 bases and 3 bases, there was a span of 14 bases. The CDR3: CAIRIPGVDYGYTF. Written as DNA, the CDR3 is TGTGCCATCAGAATACCGGGGGTGGACTATGGCTACACCTTC.

The gene calls are TRBV5-4 and TRBJ2-5, with 15 bases matching TRBD2. Germline loops: CDR1 SGHNT, CDR2 YYREEE (reference sequence). J gave up 0 bases and V 4 bases, and 7 bases lay outside the gene matches. The CDR3 sequence is 18 residues long. The CDR3 region has the DNA TGTGCCAGCAGCCCAGGGACTAGCGGGGGGCCAGACCAAGAGACCCAGTACTTC. Translating it yields CASSPGTSGGPDQETQYF.

This clone showed up just once. The V and J genes are TRBV10-3 and TRBJ1-5; the match to TRBD1 covers 9 bases. This CDR3 has 16 amino acids. Germline assignment: CDR1 ENHRY and CDR2 SYGVKD. V was pared by 4 bases and J by 3 bases, with 7 bases of the junction left unmatched. DNA of the CDR3: TGTGCCATCAGTGGTACAGGGGGCTTGGACAATCAGCCCCAGCATTTT. It is translated as CAISGTGGLDNQPQHF.

This chain joins TRBV20-1 and TRBJ2-3; TRBD1 might be the D (5 bases). Germline V lookup: CDR1 DFQATT, CDR2 SNEGSKA (reference sequence). V lost 5 bases and J lost 6, with 9 bases in between. CDR3 length equals 11 residues. The CDR3 region has the DNA TGCAGTGCTCCCCCAGGGGATACGCAGTATTTT. This sequence encodes CSAPPGDTQYF.

The chain carries TRBV3-1 (or the pseudogene TRBV3-2) and TRBJ1-1; D may be TRBD1 (5 bases). This CDR3 is built from 13 residues. Germline-derived CDR1 and CDR2 are LGHDT and YNNKEL (reference sequence). Trimming stripped 4 bases from V and 8 bases from J, with 14 bases between. CDR3 coding DNA: TGTGCCAGCAGCCTCCTTGGGGGGAGCGAAGCTTTCTTT. This sequence encodes CASSLLGGSEAFF.

This chain joins TRBV13 and TRBJ1-1; D is undetermined. Per germline, CDR1 PRHDT and CDR2 FYEKMQ (reference sequence). The CDR3 consists of 15 residues. V lost 5 bases and J lost 4, with 17 bases in between. The CDR3 bases are TGTGCCAGCAGCCAAGTTGGCGGGGTGGGCACTGAAGCTTTCTTT. Amino acid sequence: CASSQVGGVGTEAFF. Drawing the rest from reference TRBV13 and TRBJ1-1, the complete variable domain is AAGVIQSPRHLIKEKRETATLKCYPIPRHDTVYWYQQGPGQDPQFLISFYEKMQSDKGSIPDRFSAQQFSDYHSELNMSSLELGDSALYFCASSQVGGVGTEAFFGQGTRLTVV.

V usage is TRBV11-2 and J usage is TRBJ1-3, with 10 bases identical to TRBD1. The CDR3 has 15 amino acids. The ends lost 5 bases at V and 8 bases at J; junction bases unmatched: 9. Germline values: CDR1 SGHAT, CDR2 FQNNGV. CDR3: CASSHTADRGDTIYF. DNA for the CDR3: TGTGCCAGCAGCCATACCGCGGACAGGGGGGACACCATATATTTT.

The V call is TRBV7-8, the J call TRBJ1-3, with unresolved D. The CDR3 consists of 16 residues. Germline V lookup: CDR1 SGHVS, CDR2 FQNEAQ. The V and J ends lost 8 bases and 4 bases respectively, with 21 bases between them. CDR3 bases: TGTGCCAGCTCGGCGGTGGAGATTCAAGAAGGAAACACCATATATTTT. Its translation is CASSAVEIQEGNTIYF.

The V gene is TRBV5-4, the J gene TRBJ1-2, with D hard to call. The CDR3 extends over 12 amino acids. The V end was cut by 2 bases, the J end by 3 bases, with 5 bases between. Germline-derived CDR1 and CDR2 are SGHNT and YYREEE (reference sequence). The CDR3 reads CASSLRDYGYTF. CDR3 nucleotide sequence: TGTGCCAGCAGCTTACGGGACTATGGCTACACCTTC.

The chain is built from TRBV2 and TRBJ1-2, with a weak D call TRBD1 (6 bases). There are 13 residues in the CDR3. Germline loops: CDR1 SNHLY, CDR2 FYNNEI. Trimming shortened V by 10 bases and J by 7 bases, and 19 bases separated the two germline ends. CDR3: CATSQQGAPGYTF. In DNA form, the CDR3 reads TGTGCCACGTCACAACAGGGAGCCCCTGGCTACACCTTC.

This rearrangement joins TRBV5-6 to TRBJ1-1; TRBD1 is a possible D gene (5 bases). The germline V gene has CDR1 SGHDT and CDR2 YYEEEE. The CDR3 contains 16 residues. V gave up 0 bases and J gave up 6 bases, with 18 bases separating them. The CDR3 region has the DNA TGTGCCAGCAGCTTGGGACGATTTGACAGAGCCGCTGAAGCTTTCTTT. Encoded protein: CASSLGRFDRAAEAFF.

The sample holds a few counts of this clone. The J gene is TRBJ1-6, the V gene TRBV9; perhaps TRBD1 as D (5 bases). The CDR3 length is 15 residues. Trimming pared 4 bases from V and 10 bases from J, leaving 18 bases between. The germline gives CDR1 SGDLS, CDR2 YYNGEE. This CDR3 reads CASSLYDSSLSPLHF. The CDR3, as DNA: TGTGCCAGCAGCTTATATGACAGCAGCCTATCACCCCTCCACTTT. The full variable domain, completed using reference TRBV9 and TRBJ1-6, is DSGVTQTPKHLITATGQRVTLRCSPRSGDLSVYWYQQSLDQGLQFLIQYYNGEERAKGNILERFSAQQFPDLHSELNLSSLELGDSALYFCASSLYDSSLSPLHFGNGTRLTVT.

The chain has TRBV5-1 and TRBJ2-3, with 10 bases fitting TRBD2. V shed 4 bases and J 4 bases; nucleotides not matched to a gene: 6. Germline V gene sequence: CDR1 SGHRS, CDR2 YFSETQ. The CDR3 has 15 residues. In DNA, the CDR3 is TGCGCCAGCAGCACAAGCGGGGGGGAGGCAGATACGCAGTATTTT. Residues: CASSTSGGEADTQYF. The complete variable domain, with remaining parts taken from reference TRBV5-1 and TRBJ2-3, reads KAGVTQTPRYLIKTRGQQVTLSCSPISGHRSVSWYQQTPGQGLQFLFEYFSETQRNKGNFPGRFSGRQFSNSRSEMNVSTLELGDSALYLCASSTSGGEADTQYFGPGTRLTVL.

The rearrangement uses TRBV6-5 and TRBJ1-1; D ambiguous. With 3 bases removed from V and 7 bases from J, the gap between germline ends came to 18 bases. The CDR3 is 15 residues long. Germline CDR1 MNHEY, CDR2 SVGAGI. DNA of the CDR3: TGTGCCAGCAGTTATGATCACCGTCCCGGAGGTGAAGCTTTCTTT. Encoded protein: CASSYDHRPGGEAFF.

A remark on this clone: Additional DNA sequences in this sample encode the identical CDR3. This chain links TRBV28 with TRBJ2-3, with TRBD2 identical over 8 bases. The CDR3 extends over 15 amino acids. V shed 1 base and J 3 bases; nucleotides not matched to a gene: 3. Looked up from germline, CDR1 is MDHEN and CDR2 is SYDVKM. This CDR3 is CASSLLRGGTDTQYF. The CDR3 DNA reads TGTGCCAGCAGTTTATTACGCGGGGGGACAGATACGCAGTATTTT.

The CDR3 DNA reads TGTGCCAGCAGAAGACTAGCGGGGGCTAGCTCCTACAATGAGCAGTTCTTC. Translating it yields CASRRLAGASSYNEQFF. The chain uses TRBV11-2 and TRBJ2-1, with TRBD2 matching 12 bases. V shed 6 bases, J shed 0 bases, and the junction held 6 bases outside the gene matches. The CDR3 is 17 amino acids. Germline CDR1 is SGHAT and CDR2 is FQNNGV. Full variable domain (missing parts from reference TRBV11-2 and TRBJ2-1): EAGVAQSPRYKIIEKRQSVAFWCNPISGHATLYWYQQILGQGPKLLIQFQNNGVVDDSQLPKDRFSAERLKGVDSTLKIQPAKLEDSAVYLCASRRLAGASSYNEQFFGPGTRLTVL.

The chain employs TRBV19 and TRBJ2-7; TRBD1 agrees at 8 bases. Per germline, CDR1 LNHDA and CDR2 SQIVND (reference sequence). J was trimmed by 2 bases and V by 5 bases; bases with no gene match: 5. The CDR3 runs 14 residues. CDR3 amino acids: CASSPTGDPYEQYF. The DNA for the CDR3 is TGTGCCAGTAGTCCGACAGGGGACCCCTACGAGCAGTACTTC.

The chain links TRBV4-1 to TRBJ1-4; no firm D call. Germline loops: CDR1 MGHRA, CDR2 YSYEKL. This CDR3 region has 14 residues. The V end was cut by 4 bases, the J end by 4 bases, with 10 bases between. CDR3 sequence: CASSLDIINEKLFF. Here the CDR3 DNA reads TGCGCCAGCAGCCTCGACATAATTAATGAAAAACTGTTTTTT.

The chain employs TRBV2 and TRBJ2-7, with 7 nucleotides matching TRBD1. J was trimmed by 5 bases and V by 3 bases; bases with no gene match: 4. The CDR3 is made up of 13 amino acids. Germline CDR1 SNHLY, CDR2 FYNNEI. The CDR3 region has the DNA TGTGCCAGCAGTGACTACCAGGGGGACGAGCAGTACTTC. Its protein product is CASSDYQGDEQYF. Supplemented by reference TRBV2 and TRBJ2-7, the full variable domain reads EPEVTQTPSHQVTQMGQEVILRCVPISNHLYFYWYRQILGQKVEFLVSFYNNEISEKSEIFDDQFSVERPDGSNFTLKIRSTKLEDSAMYFCASSDYQGDEQYFGPGTRLTVT.

V is TRBV2 and J is TRBJ1-5; D unresolved. This CDR3 has 13 residues. V lost 3 bases, J lost 6 bases, and 9 bases lay in between. Germline lookup yields CDR1 SNHLY and CDR2 FYNNEI. For the CDR3, the DNA is TGTGCCAGCAGTGAGGAGGGAAGTCAGCCCCAGCATTTT. The encoded protein is CASSEEGSQPQHF.